This entry lists 19 T cell receptor beta chains sequenced from one sample in a study of cytomegalovirus exposure and HLA in healthy donors. The PCR used 60 Vbeta and 13 Jbeta primers. Produced via immunoSEQ multiplex PCR; TCRdb's table is partial and in-frame only. The table records more than 90,000 clones, about four fifths of them present only once. The sequencing input was PBMCs. The receptors shown here come from a man aged 50 to 59 in good health and CMV-seronegative.

V is TRBV27 and J is TRBJ2-3, with D hard to call. CDR3 length: 15 residues. CDR1 MNHEY and CDR2 SMNVEV come from the germline V gene (reference sequence). Trimming cost V 5 bases and J 0 bases, with 12 bases left between them. The DNA for the CDR3 is TGTGCCAGCAGTGGGCGTACTCCGAGCACAGATACGCAGTATTTT. Amino acid sequence: CASSGRTPSTDTQYF.

This chain uses TRBV6-5 with TRBJ2-7, with 8 bases lining up with TRBD1. V trimming: 4 bases; J trimming: 5 bases; junction bases outside the gene matches: 10. The length of the CDR3 is 15 residues. The germline V gene has CDR1 MNHEY and CDR2 SVGAGI. In nucleotides, the CDR3 is TGTGCCAGCAGTTCGGACAGGGCCCCCCCCCACGAGCAGTACTTC. The encoded protein is CASSSDRAPPHEQYF.

The chain links TRBV5-1 to TRBJ2-7, with TRBD2 identical over 10 bases. This CDR3 is 15 amino acids long. V was pared by 5 bases and J by 0 bases, with 5 bases of the junction left unmatched. Germline V gene lookup returns CDR1 SGHRS and CDR2 YFSETQ. CDR3 bases: TGCGCCAGCAGATATGGACTAGCGGACTCCTACGAGCAGTACTTC. It specifies CASRYGLADSYEQYF.

This clone was found once. The chain uses TRBV6-6 and TRBJ2-1, with 7 bases fitting TRBD1. V shed 6 bases, J shed 5 bases, and the junction held 7 bases outside the gene matches. The CDR3 totals 14 residues. Germline CDR1 MNHNY, CDR2 SVGAGI (reference sequence). Written as DNA, the CDR3 is TGTGCCAGCAGGTCTCGGACAGGAGACAATGAGCAGTTCTTC. As protein: CASRSRTGDNEQFF.

Details on this clone: One end of the junction does not line up with germline, which may come from a read error. The chain carries TRBV2 and TRBJ1-2; TRBD1 aligns across 7 bases. Germline V gene lookup returns CDR1 SNHLY and CDR2 FYNNEI. The CDR3 is 15 amino acids. The CDR3 coding sequence is TGTGCCAGCAGAGAAGGAAGGGGGCTAGGCTATGGCTACACCTTC. It encodes CASREGRGLGYGYTF.

Written as DNA, the CDR3 is TGTGCCAGCAGCAAAAGACAGGTAGAGGACACTGAAGCTTTCTTT. Protein: CASSKRQVEDTEAFF. V usage is TRBV21-1 and J usage is TRBJ1-1; the table's D call TRBD1 went unverified against the DNA. TRBV21-1 is a documented pseudogene. The CDR3 covers 15 residues.

The rearrangement uses TRBV19 and TRBJ1-5; D not resolved. The germline gives CDR1 LNHDA, CDR2 SQIVND (reference sequence). CDR3 size: 15 residues. The germline V and J ends were trimmed by 2 bases and 8 bases, with 16 bases remaining between them. CDR3 coding DNA: TGTGCCAGTAGTATACATTCGAAGGGAGAGAAGCCCCAGCATTTT. It codes for CASSIHSKGEKPQHF.

The chain links TRBV4-1 to TRBJ1-2, with D possibly being TRBD1 (5 bases). The V and J ends lost 1 base and 1 base respectively, with 16 bases between them. There are 17 residues in the CDR3. CDR1 is MGHRA and CDR2 is YSYEKL in the germline V gene. As DNA, the CDR3 is TGCGCCAGCAGCCAAGGATCCCGACAGAATCTTAACTATGGCTACACCTTC. Its protein is CASSQGSRQNLNYGYTF.

CDR3 nucleotides: TGTGCCAGCAGCCTAGCCGGGACACCACTGGAAATAGGCTACACCTTC. Residues: CASSLAGTPLEIGYTF. V gene TRBV6-6 combines with J gene TRBJ1-2, with a possible D match to TRBD1 (6 bases). This CDR3 is 16 amino acids long. Trimming took off 6 bases at V and 8 bases at J, with 25 bases between the two ends. In germline, CDR1 is MNHNY, CDR2 SVGAGI (reference sequence).

This clone was seen once. This rearrangement joins TRBV2 to TRBJ1-1; D is unresolved. The CDR3 runs 14 residues. Deletions cut 6 bases from V and 4 bases from J, with 15 bases between. CDR1 is SNHLY and CDR2 is FYNNEI in the germline V gene. The CDR3 here is CASSPSGSGTEAFF. As DNA, the CDR3 is TGTGCCAGCAGCCCCTCGGGGTCGGGCACTGAAGCTTTCTTT.

V and J are TRBV18 and TRBJ1-3, with 8 bases that match TRBD1. CDR1 KGHSH and CDR2 LQKENI come from the germline V gene. The CDR3 sequence is 15 residues long. The V gene end was trimmed by 5 bases and the J gene end by 2 bases; junction bases not matched to a gene: 5. CDR3 protein: CASSALQGAGNTIYF. In DNA form, the CDR3 reads TGTGCCAGCTCAGCACTACAGGGGGCTGGAAACACCATATATTTT.

Points on this clone: Since the CDR3 does not end with the conserved phenylalanine or tryptophan, this likely comes from a read error. This chain joins TRBV10-3 and TRBJ1-1; 7 bases agree with TRBD1. The length of the CDR3 is 15 residues. Germline CDR1 ENHRY, CDR2 SYGVKD. V shed 6 bases and J 2 bases; nucleotides not matched to a gene: 9. The CDR3 nucleotides read TGTGCCATCAGCGTAGACAGGGCTACAAACACTGAAGCTTTCCTT. Protein: CAISVDRATNTEAFL.

The chain recombines TRBV7-9 with TRBJ1-2; 11 nucleotides match TRBD1. Germline CDR1 and CDR2: SEHNR and FQNEAQ (reference sequence). CDR3 length equals 15 residues. Trimming cost V 5 bases and J 4 bases; bases outside gene matches: 6. The chain's CDR3 is CASSPGQGAGYGYTF. The CDR3 bases are TGTGCCAGCAGCCCCGGACAGGGGGCTGGCTATGGCTACACCTTC.

The chain carries TRBV28 and TRBJ2-5; 7 bases align to TRBD2. The CDR3 consists of 14 residues. J lost 2 bases, V lost 2 bases, and 2 bases had no gene match. Germline CDR1 reads MDHEN; CDR2 reads SYDVKM. CDR3 region: CASSLTGRQETQYF. The CDR3 DNA reads as TGTGCCAGCAGTTTAACCGGGAGGCAAGAGACCCAGTACTTC.

The chain couples TRBV5-5 to TRBJ1-2; TRBD1 matches 7 bases. The V segment lost 1 base and the J segment 0 bases; nucleotides outside the gene matches: 12. CDR3 length: 18 amino acids. Germline CDR1 is SGHKS and CDR2 is YYEKEE (reference sequence). The CDR3 coding sequence is TGTGCCAGCAGCTTGTGGGCAGGCCGGGACAGAGCTAACTATGGCTACACCTTC. This encodes CASSLWAGRDRANYGYTF.

V usage is TRBV2 and J usage is TRBJ2-3; D call uncertain. V lost 5 bases and J 0 bases, leaving 3 bases between the germline ends. In germline, CDR1 is SNHLY, CDR2 FYNNEI. The CDR3 is 12 residues long. CDR3 residues: CASSLSTDTQYF. DNA for the CDR3: TGTGCCAGCAGTTTAAGCACAGATACGCAGTATTTT.

This clone was seen a handful of times. The gene calls are TRBV21-1 and TRBJ2-1; the tabulated D call, TRBD1, remains unverified against the DNA. TRBV21-1 is described as a pseudogene. The CDR3 is made up of 14 amino acids. The CDR3 nucleotides read TGTGCCAGCAGCATACAGATCCTCTACAATGAGCAGTTCTTC. It encodes CASSIQILYNEQFF.

This clone was detected a few times. The chain is built from TRBV7-9 and TRBJ2-1; a weak D match, TRBD2 (5 bases). CDR1 is SEHNR, CDR2 FQNEAQ, per germline (reference sequence). This CDR3 is 12 amino acids long. Deletions cut 5 bases from V and 12 bases from J, with 14 bases between. The CDR3 protein is CASSPVVSGQFF. CDR3 coding DNA: TGTGCCAGCAGCCCGGTGGTAAGCGGGCAGTTCTTC.

The rearrangement links TRBV6-1 to TRBJ1-1, with 8 bases aligning to TRBD1. In germline, CDR1 is MNHNS, CDR2 SASEGT. The CDR3 runs 14 residues. Unmatched junction bases numbered 3, after V lost 6 bases and J lost 0 bases. CDR3 in DNA: TGTGCCAGCAGCTTGGGACAGGTGAACACTGAAGCTTTCTTT. The encoded protein is CASSLGQVNTEAFF.